This TCR beta chain was sequenced for a study of blood T cell repertoires in COVID-19 (dated by TCRdb to 2020 to 2022). Study-wide context: The collaborator samples originated in the United States, Italy and Spain and spanned the acute and convalescent phases of COVID-19. The dataset comprised deeply sampled blood TCRbeta repertoires from subjects exposed to, actively infected with, or recovered from COVID-19. Samples were obtained from the ongoing ImmuneRACE study (first 160 participants) and from 1,000 to 1,500 subjects provided by 6 global collaborators. A de-identified subject ID, COVID-19 status, age in years and sex were almost always included in the sample metadata. Where available, HLA class I and class II types were taken from metadata supplied by the sample provider and were not determined by assay-based typing. The material from the prospective study consisted of cDNA or gDNA derived from T cells, B-cell-depleted T cells, or PBMCs. The repertoires were made available in a free public database intended to serve as a resource for research on the immune response to SARS-CoV-2. What the study reported, not specific to this receptor: The quantity of clinical and demographic metadata differed by source and by participant and was supplied without curation.

A single count supports this clone. The antigen it recognizes is unknown. Nothing much larger sits one base from this clone, and base qualities are not available. The CDR3 goes from the cysteine to the phenylalanine over 17 residues. The kept DNA is CDR3 alone, 51 bases in frame from the first base. V is clipped by 3 bases and J by 2 bases, and the sequence between their germline boundaries is 16 bases long. Via the germline V gene (reference sequence), CDR1 is LNHDA and CDR2 SQIVND. Participants in the prospective study were enrolled through a virtual design, were aged about 18 to 89 years, and lived in 24 United States geographic areas. Cohort assignment in the prospective study relied on participant-reported clinical history from a screening survey and a study questionnaire. Recovered participants in ImmuneRACE Cohort 3 were defined by two consecutive negative NP/OP PCR tests, clearance by a healthcare professional, or resolution of symptoms. In the prospective study, whole blood, serum and a nasopharyngeal or oropharyngeal swab were collected from each participant by mobile phlebotomists. Additional blood draws and questionnaires over an approximately two-month period could optionally be provided by prospective study participants. Before DNA extraction, prospective study blood samples were shipped either frozen or at room temperature.

TCRbeta CDR3 regions were amplified from genomic DNA by means of the immunoSEQ Assay, a bias-controlled multiplex PCR. As for the authors' bioinformatics: Within the assay, amplification of reference gene primers was used to estimate how many nucleated cells each sample contained. Sequence reads were collapsed and filtered to measure the absolute abundance of every unique TCRbeta CDR3 rearrangement. For each sample, productive Simpson clonality was calculated as the square root of Simpson's diversity index across productive rearrangements. TCRdb provides this immuneACCESS table in a form limited to in-frame rearrangements. Some clones are lacking; in checked studies, under half of them reflect an unresolved V gene, and why the rest are absent is not known. D and trimming come from the DNA, and the V and J calls and clone size come from that table. Across this sample there are over 120,000 clones, with about nine tenths seen only once. The top ten hold more than 3.5% of the sample.

The rearranged segments are TRBV19 and TRBJ2-2; no D gene call is confident. Input material: PBMCs or T cells enriched from blood (not recorded which). The receptor's source is a man aged 45-65 years who had recovered from COVID-19. The CDR3 region: CASSISVAMPNTGELFF. The DNA is TGTGCCAGTAGTATCTCGGTAGCCATGCCCAACACCGGGGAGCTGTTTTTT.